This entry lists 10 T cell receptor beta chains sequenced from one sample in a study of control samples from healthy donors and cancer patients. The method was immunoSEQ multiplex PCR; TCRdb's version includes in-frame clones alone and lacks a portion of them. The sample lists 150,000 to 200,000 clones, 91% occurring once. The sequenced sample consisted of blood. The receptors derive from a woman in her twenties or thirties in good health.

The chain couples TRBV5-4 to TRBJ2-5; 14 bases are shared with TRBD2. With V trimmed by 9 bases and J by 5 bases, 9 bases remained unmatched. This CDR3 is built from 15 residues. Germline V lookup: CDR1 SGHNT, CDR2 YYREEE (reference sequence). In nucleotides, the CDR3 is TGTGCCACCCGGACTAGCGGGGGGTTTAGGGAGACCCAGTACTTC. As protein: CATRTSGGFRETQYF.

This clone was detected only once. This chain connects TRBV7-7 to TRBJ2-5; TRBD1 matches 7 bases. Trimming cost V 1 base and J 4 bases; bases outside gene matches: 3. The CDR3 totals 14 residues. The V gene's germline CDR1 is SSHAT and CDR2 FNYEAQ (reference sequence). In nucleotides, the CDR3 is TGTGCCAGCAGCTTAGGCAGGGGGTTAGAGACCCAGTACTTC. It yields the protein CASSLGRGLETQYF.

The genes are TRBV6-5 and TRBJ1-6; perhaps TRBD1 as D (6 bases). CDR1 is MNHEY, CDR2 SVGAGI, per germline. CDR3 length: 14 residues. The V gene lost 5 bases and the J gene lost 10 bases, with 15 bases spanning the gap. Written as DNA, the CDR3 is TGTGCCAGCAGTAGGTACAGGGTGGACTCACCCCTCCACTTT. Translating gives CASSRYRVDSPLHF.

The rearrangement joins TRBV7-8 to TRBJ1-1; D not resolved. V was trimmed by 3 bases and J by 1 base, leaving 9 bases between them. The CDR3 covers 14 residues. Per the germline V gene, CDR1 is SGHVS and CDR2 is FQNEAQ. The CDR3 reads CASSFNRQNTEAFF. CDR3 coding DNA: TGTGCCAGCAGCTTTAATAGGCAGAACACTGAAGCTTTCTTT.

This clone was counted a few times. CDR3 sequence reads: CASSGSGGTGTDTQYF. CDR3 bases: TGTGCCAGCAGTGGCTCCGGGGGCACGGGCACAGATACGCAGTATTTT. V is TRBV6-4 and J is TRBJ2-3; D is perhaps TRBD1 or TRBD2 (6 bases each). Germline lookup yields CDR1 MRHNA and CDR2 SNTAGT. V lost 4 bases to trimming and J lost 1 base, with 15 bases between them. The CDR3 sequence is 16 residues long.

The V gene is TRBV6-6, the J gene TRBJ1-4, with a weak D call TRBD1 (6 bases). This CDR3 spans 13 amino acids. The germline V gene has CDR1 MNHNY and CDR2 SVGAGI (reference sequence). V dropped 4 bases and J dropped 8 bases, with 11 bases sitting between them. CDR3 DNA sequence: TGTGCCAGCAGTTCCGGACAGTACGAAAAACTGTTTTTT. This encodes CASSSGQYEKLFF.

The CDR3 loop reads CASSFVGQGSEAFF. Written as DNA, the CDR3 is TGTGCCAGCAGTTTCGTCGGACAGGGGTCTGAAGCTTTCTTT. This chain connects TRBV27 to TRBJ1-1, with 9 bases aligning to TRBD1. CDR1 is MNHEY, CDR2 SMNVEV, per germline (reference sequence). The CDR3 is made up of 14 amino acids. V lost 3 bases, J lost 6 bases, and 5 bases stayed unmatched.

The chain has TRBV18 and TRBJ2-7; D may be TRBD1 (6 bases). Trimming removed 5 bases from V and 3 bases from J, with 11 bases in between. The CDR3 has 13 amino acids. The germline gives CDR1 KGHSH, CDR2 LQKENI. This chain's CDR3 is CASSLGQYYEQYF. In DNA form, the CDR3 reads TGTGCCAGCTCATTAGGACAGTACTACGAGCAGTACTTC.

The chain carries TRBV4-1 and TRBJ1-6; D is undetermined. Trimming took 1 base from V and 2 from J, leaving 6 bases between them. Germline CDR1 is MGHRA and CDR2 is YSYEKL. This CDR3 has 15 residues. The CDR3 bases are TGCGCCAGCAGCCAAGGGGGTGCCTATAATTCACCCCTCCACTTT. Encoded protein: CASSQGGAYNSPLHF.

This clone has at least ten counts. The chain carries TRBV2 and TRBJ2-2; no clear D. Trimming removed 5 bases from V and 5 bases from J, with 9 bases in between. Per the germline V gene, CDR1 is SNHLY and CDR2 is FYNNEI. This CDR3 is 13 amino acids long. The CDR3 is CASSSTTTGELFF. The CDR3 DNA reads TGTGCCAGCAGTAGTACAACAACCGGGGAGCTGTTTTTT.